The 13 T cell receptor beta chains given below trace back to one sample, sequenced in a study of vaccination effects on CD4 cells after COVID-19. Antigen-specific CD4+ T cells were expanded with viral peptide pools in the ViraFEST assay before sequencing. Following culture for nine to ten days, CD4+ T cells were isolated. Infection dated between March and December 2020, before the Alpha, Beta and Delta variants reached the United States. Using immunoSEQ multiplex PCR, the repertoire was profiled, and TCRdb retains in-frame clones only, with some absent. The repertoire holds about 27,000 clones, with around 66% as singletons. What these receptors recognize is not known. Here the sequenced sample was CD4+ T cells from PBMCs cultured with SARS-CoV-2 spike peptides, taken before COVID-19 vaccination. Receptors were obtained from a human donor who had a prior SARS-CoV-2 infection.

The rearrangement links TRBV5-6 to TRBJ2-5, with D maybe TRBD2 (6 bases). This CDR3 contains 14 residues. V was cut by 0 bases and J by 5 bases, with 11 bases left in between. Germline lookup yields CDR1 SGHDT and CDR2 YYEEEE. CDR3 bases: TGTGCCAGCAGCTTGGCTGGAGGGTTGGAGACCCAGTACTTC. Translated: CASSLAGGLETQYF.

The V call is TRBV4-1, the J call TRBJ1-4; 8 positions agree with TRBD1. V gave up 4 bases and J gave up 2 bases; unmatched junction bases: 6. The CDR3 length is 16 residues. From germline, CDR1 is MGHRA and CDR2 YSYEKL. The CDR3, as DNA: TGCGCCAGCAGCCTCCTACACAGGGGGACTAATGAAAAACTGTTTTTT. The encoded protein is CASSLLHRGTNEKLFF.

This clone was seen a handful of times. The J gene is TRBJ1-3, the V gene TRBV5-4; D is undetermined. The CDR3 spans 17 residues. Germline CDR1 reads SGHNT; CDR2 reads YYREEE (reference sequence). The V and J ends lost 4 bases and 2 bases respectively, with 19 bases between them. This CDR3 reads CASSHVPTATPGNTIYF. CDR3 nucleotides: TGTGCCAGCAGCCACGTCCCAACAGCGACACCTGGAAACACCATATATTTT.

V usage is TRBV2 and J usage is TRBJ1-4; a possible D gene is TRBD1 (5 bases). The CDR3 is 12 amino acids. CDR1 SNHLY and CDR2 FYNNEI come from the germline V gene. V was trimmed by 7 bases and J by 14 bases, leaving 17 bases between them. In DNA form, the CDR3 reads TGTGCCAGCACCGAAGACGCAGGGTGGCTGTTTTTT. The encoded protein is CASTEDAGWLFF. Full variable domain (remainder filled in from reference TRBV2 and TRBJ1-4): EPEVTQTPSHQVTQMGQEVILRCVPISNHLYFYWYRQILGQKVEFLVSFYNNEISEKSEIFDDQFSVERPDGSNFTLKIRSTKLEDSAMYFCASTEDAGWLFFGSGTQLSVL.

The chain couples TRBV4-1 to TRBJ2-5; D is unresolved. V lost 2 bases, J lost 7 bases, and 8 bases lay in between. From germline, CDR1 is MGHRA and CDR2 YSYEKL. The CDR3 is 12 residues long. Written as DNA, the CDR3 is TGCGCCAGCAGCCAAATCCGTGGGACCCAGTACTTC. It yields the protein CASSQIRGTQYF.

This chain connects TRBV5-1 to TRBJ1-1; D is perhaps TRBD1 (5 bases). The CDR3 sequence is 13 residues long. Per the germline V gene, CDR1 is SGHRS and CDR2 is YFSETQ. V was cut by 3 bases and J by 4 bases, with 10 bases left in between. The CDR3 DNA sequence: TGCGCCAGCAGCTCCCAGGGTGGCACTGAAGCTTTCTTT. It specifies CASSSQGGTEAFF.

J is TRBJ1-4 and V is TRBV7-6; D is perhaps TRBD1 (6 bases). The CDR3 length is 15 residues. The germline V gene encodes CDR1 SGHVS and CDR2 FNYEAQ. V lost 5 bases, J lost 5 bases, and 15 bases lay in between. This chain's CDR3 is CASSIVWGPNEKLFF. The CDR3 DNA reads TGTGCCAGCAGCATCGTATGGGGGCCCAATGAAAAACTGTTTTTT.

This clone showed up just a few times. The V call is TRBV6-5, the J call TRBJ1-1; 7 positions agree with TRBD1. The CDR3 is 13 residues long. Germline-derived CDR1 and CDR2 are MNHEY and SVGAGI. Germline trimming cut 6 bases from V and 7 bases from J; bases unmatched to any gene: 8. CDR3 sequence (DNA): TGTGCCAGCAGGTTGGGACAGTTTGGTGAAGCTTTCTTT. Protein product: CASRLGQFGEAFF.

The chain uses TRBV5-1 and TRBJ2-7; TRBD1 or TRBD2 may be the D gene (7 bases each). Germline CDR1 and CDR2: SGHRS and YFSETQ. The germline V and J ends were trimmed by 3 bases and 3 bases, with 16 bases remaining between them. This CDR3 region has 15 residues. CDR3 nucleotides: TGCGCCAGCAGCTGGGGGGGAGGGACAGACTACGAGCAGTACTTC. This encodes CASSWGGGTDYEQYF. The full variable domain, completed using reference TRBV5-1 and TRBJ2-7, is KAGVTQTPRYLIKTRGQQVTLSCSPISGHRSVSWYQQTPGQGLQFLFEYFSETQRNKGNFPGRFSGRQFSNSRSEMNVSTLELGDSALYLCASSWGGGTDYEQYFGPGTRLTVT.

The CDR3: CASSPAGPYEQYF. CDR3 coding DNA: TGTGCCAGCTCACCAGCAGGTCCCTACGAGCAGTACTTC. This rearrangement joins TRBV18 to TRBJ2-7, with D unresolved. The CDR3 runs to 13 residues. Trimming removed 2 bases from V and 2 bases from J, with 7 bases in between. Germline-derived CDR1 and CDR2 are KGHSH and LQKENI. Supplemented by reference TRBV18 and TRBJ2-7, the full variable domain reads NAGVMQNPRHLVRRRGQEARLRCSPMKGHSHVYWYRQLPEEGLKFMVYLQKENIIDESGMPKERFSAEFPKEGPSILRIQQVVRGDSAAYFCASSPAGPYEQYFGPGTRLTVT.

The chain carries TRBV11-3 and TRBJ2-7; 7 nucleotides agree with TRBD1. V was clipped by 0 bases and J by 4 bases; unmatched bases: 0. The V gene's germline CDR1 is SGHNT and CDR2 YENEEA. CDR3 length: 13 amino acids. CDR3 loop: CASSLEQGYEQYF. CDR3 coding DNA: TGTGCCAGCAGCTTAGAACAGGGGTACGAGCAGTACTTC.

The chain uses TRBV7-9 and TRBJ2-1, with TRBD2 matching 13 bases. CDR3 length: 17 amino acids. J was trimmed by 3 bases and V by 5 bases; bases with no gene match: 7. Germline assignment: CDR1 SEHNR and CDR2 FQNEAQ (reference sequence). CDR3 amino acids: CASSPGLAGEDYNEQFF. For the CDR3, the DNA is TGTGCCAGCAGCCCAGGACTAGCGGGAGAGGACTACAATGAGCAGTTCTTC.

The chain has TRBV6-5 and TRBJ2-7; no firm D call. Trimming removed 5 bases from V and 3 bases from J, with 14 bases in between. Germline assignment: CDR1 MNHEY and CDR2 SVGAGI. The CDR3 has 14 residues. The CDR3 region is CASSPGPARYEQYF. The CDR3 DNA is TGTGCCAGCAGTCCGGGTCCGGCCCGCTACGAGCAGTACTTC.